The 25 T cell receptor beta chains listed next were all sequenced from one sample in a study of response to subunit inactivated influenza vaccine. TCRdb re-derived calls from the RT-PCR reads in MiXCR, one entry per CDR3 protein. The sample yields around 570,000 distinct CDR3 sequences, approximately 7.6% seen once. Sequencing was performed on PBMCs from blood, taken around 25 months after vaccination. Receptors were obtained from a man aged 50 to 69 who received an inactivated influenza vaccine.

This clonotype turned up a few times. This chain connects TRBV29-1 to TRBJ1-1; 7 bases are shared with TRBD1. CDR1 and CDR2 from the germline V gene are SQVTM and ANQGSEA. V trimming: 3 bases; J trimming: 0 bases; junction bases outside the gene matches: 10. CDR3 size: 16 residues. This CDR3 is CSVDPGQHDLNTEAFF. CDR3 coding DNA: TGCAGCGTTGATCCGGGACAGCATGATTTGAACACTGAAGCTTTCTTT.

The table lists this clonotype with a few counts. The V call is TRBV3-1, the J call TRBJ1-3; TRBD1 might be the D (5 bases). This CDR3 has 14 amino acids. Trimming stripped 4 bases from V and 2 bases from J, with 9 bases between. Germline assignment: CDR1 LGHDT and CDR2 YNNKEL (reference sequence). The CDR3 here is CASSRQDTGNTIYF. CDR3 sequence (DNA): TGTGCCAGCAGCCGCCAGGACACTGGAAACACCATATATTTT.

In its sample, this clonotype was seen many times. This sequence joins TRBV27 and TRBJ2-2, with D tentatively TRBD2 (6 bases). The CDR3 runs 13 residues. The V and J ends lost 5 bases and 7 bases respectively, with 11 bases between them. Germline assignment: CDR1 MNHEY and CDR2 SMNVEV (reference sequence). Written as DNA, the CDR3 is TGTGCCAGCAGTAGACTAGGGAACGGGGAGCTGTTTTTT. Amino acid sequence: CASSRLGNGELFF.

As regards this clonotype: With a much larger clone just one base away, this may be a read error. The CDR3 bases are TGCGCCAGCAGCCAAGTAGGGGGTACACCCCTCCACTTT. It yields the protein CASSQVGGTPLHF. The chain employs TRBV4-1 and TRBJ1-6; D perhaps matches TRBD1 (6 bases). Germline CDR1 and CDR2: MGHRA and YSYEKL. This CDR3 is 13 amino acids long. V was trimmed by 1 base and J by 11 bases, leaving 9 bases between them.

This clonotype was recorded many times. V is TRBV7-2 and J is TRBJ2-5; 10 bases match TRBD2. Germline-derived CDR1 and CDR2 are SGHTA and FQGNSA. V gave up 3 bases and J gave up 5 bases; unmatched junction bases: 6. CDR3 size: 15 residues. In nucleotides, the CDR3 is TGTGCCAGCAGCTTTGTAGCGGGAGGCGGGGAGACCCAGTACTTC. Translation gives CASSFVAGGGETQYF.

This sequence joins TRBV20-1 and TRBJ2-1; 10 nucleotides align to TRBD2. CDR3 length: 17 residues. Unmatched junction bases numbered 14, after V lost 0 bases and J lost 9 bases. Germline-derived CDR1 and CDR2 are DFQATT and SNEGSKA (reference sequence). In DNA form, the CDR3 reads TGCAGTGCTAGAGATCCGGCTAGCGGGAGCCGGTGGAGTGAGCAGTTCTTC. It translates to CSARDPASGSRWSEQFF.

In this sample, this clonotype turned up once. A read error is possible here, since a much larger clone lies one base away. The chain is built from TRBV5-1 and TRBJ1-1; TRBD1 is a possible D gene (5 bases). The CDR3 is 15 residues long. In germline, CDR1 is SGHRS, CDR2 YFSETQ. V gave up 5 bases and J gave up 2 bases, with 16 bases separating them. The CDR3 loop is CASRRDSRSNTEAFF. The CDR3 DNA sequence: TGCGCCAGCAGACGGGACTCAAGGTCAAACACTGAAGCTTTCTTT.

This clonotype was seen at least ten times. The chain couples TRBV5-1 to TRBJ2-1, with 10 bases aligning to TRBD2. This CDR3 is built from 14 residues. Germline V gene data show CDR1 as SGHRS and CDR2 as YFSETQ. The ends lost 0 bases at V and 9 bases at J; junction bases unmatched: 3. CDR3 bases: TGCGCCAGCAGCTTGGAAGGACTAGCGGTTGAGCAGTTCTTC. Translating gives CASSLEGLAVEQFF.

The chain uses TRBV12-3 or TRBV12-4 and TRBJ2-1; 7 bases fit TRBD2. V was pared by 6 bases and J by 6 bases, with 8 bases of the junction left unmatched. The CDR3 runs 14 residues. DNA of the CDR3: TGTGCCAGCAGCCTCGAGGCTAGCGGCAATGAGCAGTTCTTC. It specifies CASSLEASGNEQFF.

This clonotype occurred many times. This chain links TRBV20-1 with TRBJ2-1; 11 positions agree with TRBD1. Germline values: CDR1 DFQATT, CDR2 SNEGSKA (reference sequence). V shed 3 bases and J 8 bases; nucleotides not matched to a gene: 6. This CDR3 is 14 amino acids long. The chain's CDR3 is CSARSGQGADEQFF. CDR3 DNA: TGCAGTGCTAGGTCAGGACAGGGGGCGGATGAGCAGTTCTTC.

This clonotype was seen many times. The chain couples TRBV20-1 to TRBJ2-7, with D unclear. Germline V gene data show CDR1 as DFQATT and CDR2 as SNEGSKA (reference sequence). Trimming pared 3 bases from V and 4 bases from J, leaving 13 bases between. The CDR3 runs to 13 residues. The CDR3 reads CSARIQRPYEQYF. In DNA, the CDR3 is TGCAGTGCTAGGATCCAGAGGCCTTACGAGCAGTACTTC.

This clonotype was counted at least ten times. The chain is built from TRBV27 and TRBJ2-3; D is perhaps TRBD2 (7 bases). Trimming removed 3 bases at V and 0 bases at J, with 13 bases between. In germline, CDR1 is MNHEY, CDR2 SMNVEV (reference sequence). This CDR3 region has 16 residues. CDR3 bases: TGTGCCAGCAGTTTGGGGGGGCTGCGGAGCACAGATACGCAGTATTTT. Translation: CASSLGGLRSTDTQYF.

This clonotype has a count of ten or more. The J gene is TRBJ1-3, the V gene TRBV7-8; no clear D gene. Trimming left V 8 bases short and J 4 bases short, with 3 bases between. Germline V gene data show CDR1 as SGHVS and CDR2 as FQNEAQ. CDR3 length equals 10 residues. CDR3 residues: CASSGNTIYF. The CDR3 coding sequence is TGTGCCAGCTCCGGAAACACCATATATTTT.

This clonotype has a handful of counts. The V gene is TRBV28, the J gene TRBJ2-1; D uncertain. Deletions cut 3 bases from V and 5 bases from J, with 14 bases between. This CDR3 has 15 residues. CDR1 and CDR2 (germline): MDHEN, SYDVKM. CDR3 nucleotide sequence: TGTGCCAGCAGTTTGAGGATAGACACCCACAATGAGCAGTTCTTC. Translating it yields CASSLRIDTHNEQFF.

CDR3 bases: TGCAGTGCTATACCAGGGGGCTTTAATTCACCCCTCCACTTT. It encodes CSAIPGGFNSPLHF. The chain combines TRBV20-1 with TRBJ1-6; 8 bases agree with TRBD1. Germline loops: CDR1 DFQATT, CDR2 SNEGSKA (reference sequence). The V and J ends lost 4 bases and 6 bases, in that order; junction bases with no gene match: 5. The CDR3 is made up of 14 amino acids.

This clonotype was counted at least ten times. The CDR3 bases are TGTGCCAGCTCACCTGGCCGGGGCTCCTACGAGCAGTACTTC. Amino acid sequence: CASSPGRGSYEQYF. J is TRBJ2-7 and V is TRBV18, with a weak D call TRBD2 (5 bases). This CDR3 contains 14 residues. The V gene's germline CDR1 is KGHSH and CDR2 LQKENI. With 3 bases removed from V and 0 bases from J, the gap between germline ends came to 9 bases.

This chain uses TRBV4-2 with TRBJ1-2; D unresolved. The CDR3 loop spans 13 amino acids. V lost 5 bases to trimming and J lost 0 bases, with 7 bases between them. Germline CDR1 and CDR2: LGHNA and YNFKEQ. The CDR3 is CASSASTNYGYTF. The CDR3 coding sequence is TGTGCCAGCAGCGCGAGTACTAACTATGGCTACACCTTC.

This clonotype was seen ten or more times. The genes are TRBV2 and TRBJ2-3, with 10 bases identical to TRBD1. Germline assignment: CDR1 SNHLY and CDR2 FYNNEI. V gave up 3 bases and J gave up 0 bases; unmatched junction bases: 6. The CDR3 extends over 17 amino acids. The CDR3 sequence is CASSDQDRGASTDTQYF. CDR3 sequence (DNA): TGTGCCAGCAGTGACCAGGACAGGGGGGCAAGCACAGATACGCAGTATTTT. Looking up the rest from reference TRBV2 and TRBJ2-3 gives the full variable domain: EPEVTQTPSHQVTQMGQEVILRCVPISNHLYFYWYRQILGQKVEFLVSFYNNEISEKSEIFDDQFSVERPDGSNFTLKIRSTKLEDSAMYFCASSDQDRGASTDTQYFGPGTRLTVL.

The DNA for the CDR3 is TGTGCCATCTCCCCGGAGGGGGGAGCCTACAATGAGCAGTTCTTC. Translation: CAISPEGGAYNEQFF. The chain uses TRBV10-3 and TRBJ2-1; either TRBD1 or TRBD2 may fit D (6 bases each). The germline V gene encodes CDR1 ENHRY and CDR2 SYGVKD. Trimming shortened V by 8 bases and J by 2 bases, and 16 bases separated the two germline ends. The CDR3 is 15 amino acids.

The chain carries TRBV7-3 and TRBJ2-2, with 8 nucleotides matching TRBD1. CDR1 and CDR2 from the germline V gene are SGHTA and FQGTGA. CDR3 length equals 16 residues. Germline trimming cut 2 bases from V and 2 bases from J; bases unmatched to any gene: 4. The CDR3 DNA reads TGTGCCAGCAGCTTATTTCCAGGGGGCAACACCGGGGAGCTGTTTTTT. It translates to CASSLFPGGNTGELFF.

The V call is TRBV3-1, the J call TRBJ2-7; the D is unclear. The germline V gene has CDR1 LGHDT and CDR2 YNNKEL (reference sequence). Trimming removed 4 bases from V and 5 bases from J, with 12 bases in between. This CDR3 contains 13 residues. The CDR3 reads CASSLLRYNEQYF. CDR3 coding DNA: TGTGCCAGCAGCCTCCTCCGATATAACGAGCAGTACTTC.

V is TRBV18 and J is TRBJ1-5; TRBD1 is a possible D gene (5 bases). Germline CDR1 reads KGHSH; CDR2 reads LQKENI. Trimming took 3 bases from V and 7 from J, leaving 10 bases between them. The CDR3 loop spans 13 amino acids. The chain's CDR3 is CASSPTDTQPQHF. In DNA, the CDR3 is TGTGCCAGCTCACCGACGGACACACAGCCCCAGCATTTT.

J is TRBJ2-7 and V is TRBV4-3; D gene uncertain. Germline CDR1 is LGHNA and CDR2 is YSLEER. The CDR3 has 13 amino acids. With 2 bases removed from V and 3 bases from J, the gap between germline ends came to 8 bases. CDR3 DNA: TGCGCCAGCAGCCAATCTAGGTTCTACGAGCAGTACTTC. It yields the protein CASSQSRFYEQYF.

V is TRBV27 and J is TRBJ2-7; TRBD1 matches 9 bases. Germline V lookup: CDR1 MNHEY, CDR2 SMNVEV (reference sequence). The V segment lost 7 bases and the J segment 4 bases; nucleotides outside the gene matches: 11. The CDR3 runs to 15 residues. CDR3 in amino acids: CASNLQGALSYEQYF. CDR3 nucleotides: TGTGCCAGCAACTTACAGGGGGCGCTTTCATACGAGCAGTACTTC.

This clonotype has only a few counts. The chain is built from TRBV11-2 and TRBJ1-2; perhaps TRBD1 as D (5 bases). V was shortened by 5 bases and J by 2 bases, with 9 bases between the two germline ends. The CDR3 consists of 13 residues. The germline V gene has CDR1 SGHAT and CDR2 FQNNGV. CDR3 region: CASSRSGNYGYTF. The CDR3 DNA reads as TGTGCCAGCAGCCGTTCAGGGAACTATGGCTACACCTTC.